Detailed here is one TCR beta chain. This clonotype was detected ten times or more. Its antigen is unknown. The record has no base qualities; no much larger clone is one base away. This sample stems from a study of T cells in Graves' hyperthyroidism and ophthalmopathy (dated by TCRdb to the late 2010s). Regarding the study in general: Peripheral blood samples were taken at the time of initial diagnosis, prior to any treatment. An independent validation cohort of under 20 hyperthyroidism patients and 17 patients who later progressed to ophthalmopathy tested prospective prediction of ophthalmopathy. In about six Graves' hyperthyroidism patients, the study also compared T-cell repertoires from thyroid tissue with T-cell repertoires from blood. After sampling, hyperthyroidism patients received methimazole starting at 30 mg daily, and ophthalmopathy patients received high-dose intravenous methylprednisolone. TCR V-J signatures able to tell the groups apart were searched for in a discovery cohort of 90 to 100 patients, of whom under 45 had Graves' ophthalmopathy and 57 had stable Graves' hyperthyroidism. TCR Vbeta CDR3 sequencing of 135 peripheral blood samples (under 45 ophthalmopathy, 70 to 85 hyperthyroidism and roughly 17 progressor patients) is reported in the paper. For training and testing, the 110 or so patients in the discovery cohort were randomly divided in a 7:3 ratio.

A patient counted as having stable Graves' hyperthyroidism if no progression to ophthalmopathy occurred over 18 months of follow-up. Hyperthyroidism patients were newly diagnosed, with disease duration under 2 months, and aged 18 to 65 years. Exclusion was applied to patients with uncontrolled infections, other autoimmune diseases, pregnancy or lactation. Diagnoses were based on clinical symptoms, serum thyroxine and TRAb, thyroid ultrasound and orbital computed tomography. PBMCs were isolated from more than 9 ml of fresh peripheral blood by Ficoll-Paque density gradient centrifugation. Trizol reagent was used to extract total RNA, and RNA quality was then checked on an Agilent 2100 Bioanalyzer. The CDR3 spans 13 residues, from the cysteine through the phenylalanine. The only DNA kept is the CDR3, 39 bases in frame from the first base. The junction shows trimming of 2 bases on V and 3 bases on J, plus 7 bases between the germline ends. CDR1 and CDR2, per the germline V gene, are MNHEY and SVGEGT.

The investigation overall reported the following: In validation, the model predicted progression to ophthalmopathy with 55% to 71% sensitivity and approximately 74% specificity, a median of about six months before onset. Most expanded thyroid clonotypes (frequency above 0.001) were also detected in blood, suggesting blood repertoires may reflect thyroid immune responses. A model built on a 13 V-J signature distinguished ophthalmopathy from stable hyperthyroidism, reaching around 87% sensitivity and around 81% specificity in cross-validation and 80%/75% in testing. No statistical method was used to set the sample size in advance, and investigators knew the group allocation.

The TCR beta CDR3 regions were amplified from RNA transcripts. The TCR CDR3 was subjected to a first round of RT-PCR using the HTBI primer set and the Qiagen OneStep RT-PCR kit. A second multiplex PCR round built the libraries, followed by size selection and purification. Libraries were sequenced paired-end with 100 bp reads on an Illumina HiSeq2000. As for how the authors treated the data: Raw data were processed with SOAPnuke, discarding reads with adapters, uncalled bases, mean Phred below 15, or no exact constant-primer or identifier match. COPE v1.2.5 was used to merge the high-quality paired reads, and each unique nucleotide sequence was defined as a clonotype. Clonotypes were aligned to IMGT TRBV, TRBD and TRBJ reference segments using MiTCR v1.1. Only V-J combinations with frequency above 0.0001, covering approximately 99% of repertoires, were analysed. The TCS score was defined as F50 (clonal expansion) divided by E x V (chaos), with BLOSUM62-based TCRdist calculated between CDR3 peptides within each V-J. Welch's t-statistics and random forest reduced fewer than 600 V-J features to under 15, which were used in a naive Bayes classifier (R e1071). TCRdb reworked the public reads: Q25 trimming with fastp, MiXCR clone assembly, productive beta chains retained. Merged by CDR3 protein, the rows form single entries marked with the most common genes and DNA. The V and J calls come from TCRdb's annotation, not from the publication. The sample table contains roughly 420,000 distinct CDR3 sequences; only one count was recorded for roughly 13% of them. Together, the top ten hold 5% to 6.5% of the sample.

The sample taken for sequencing was blood. The sequence joins TRBV6-2 or TRBV6-3 to TRBJ1-1, with no D gene named confidently. The clonotype comes from a woman aged 18-29 years with Graves' hyperthyroidism. The nucleotide sequence reads TGTGCCAGCAGTTACGACGGATACACTGAAGCTTTCTTT. It codes for CASSYDGYTEAFF.